One sample yielded the 32 T cell receptor beta chains listed below, sequenced in a study of cytomegalovirus exposure and HLA in healthy donors. The PCR made use of 60 Vbeta and 13 Jbeta primers. Sequencing used immunoSEQ multiplex PCR; TCRdb keeps in-frame clones, though not all of them. In the table there are 130,000 or so clones, 75% to 85% of which are singletons. The specimen sequenced was PBMCs. The source is a young woman in good health and CMV-seropositive.

The gene calls are TRBV27 and TRBJ2-7; 8 bases align to TRBD1. CDR3 length equals 15 residues. V was clipped by 5 bases and J by 5 bases; unmatched bases: 11. Germline loops: CDR1 MNHEY, CDR2 SMNVEV (reference sequence). CDR3 in DNA: TGTGCCAGCAGTCCGACAGGGGTGAACCTGAACGAGCAGTACTTC. As protein: CASSPTGVNLNEQYF.

The chain recombines TRBV1 with TRBJ2-2; TRBD2 was called by the table and not checked on the DNA. TRBV1 is tagged as a pseudogene. CDR3 length: 15 residues. CDR3 loop: CTSSHHFANTGELFF. The CDR3 DNA sequence: TGCACCAGCAGCCACCACTTTGCGAACACCGGGGAGCTGTTTTTT.

About this clone itself: Other DNA sequences in the same sample also yield this CDR3. The chain combines TRBV7-9 with TRBJ2-5; TRBD2 matches at 8 bases. Germline CDR1 reads SEHNR; CDR2 reads FQNEAQ (reference sequence). The length of the CDR3 is 15 residues. V dropped 3 bases and J dropped 5; count of bases not matched to a gene: 8. The CDR3 spells CASSFGGPGGETQYF. DNA for the CDR3: TGTGCCAGCAGCTTTGGGGGGCCGGGAGGGGAGACCCAGTACTTC.

V gene TRBV27 combines with J gene TRBJ2-1, with D possibly matching TRBD1 (5 bases). V was clipped by 3 bases and J by 6 bases, with 9 bases between them. There are 13 residues in the CDR3. CDR1 and CDR2 from the germline V gene are MNHEY and SMNVEV (reference sequence). CDR3 sequence (DNA): TGTGCCAGCAGTTTGGGGCTACCCAATGAGCAGTTCTTC. Translation gives CASSLGLPNEQFF.

The J gene is TRBJ2-7, the V gene TRBV10-3, with 8 bases aligning to TRBD1. The CDR3 consists of 14 residues. Germline lookup yields CDR1 ENHRY and CDR2 SYGVKD. J lost 1 base, V lost 7 bases, and 6 bases had no gene match. In nucleotides, the CDR3 is TGTGCCATCAACGGACAGGGCGAGTCCTACGAGCAGTACTTC. Its translation: CAINGQGESYEQYF.

This clone was observed a few times. The chain couples TRBV2 to TRBJ2-5; 7 bases fit TRBD2. Germline loops: CDR1 SNHLY, CDR2 FYNNEI. V shed 11 bases and J 3 bases; nucleotides not matched to a gene: 12. The CDR3 covers 14 residues. CDR3 in amino acids: CASSRAGREETQYF. The CDR3 region has the DNA TGTGCCTCATCCCGAGCGGGACGGGAAGAGACCCAGTACTTC. The whole variable domain, remainder taken from reference TRBV2 and TRBJ2-5, is EPEVTQTPSHQVTQMGQEVILRCVPISNHLYFYWYRQILGQKVEFLVSFYNNEISEKSEIFDDQFSVERPDGSNFTLKIRSTKLEDSAMYFCASSRAGREETQYFGPGTRLLVL.

This clone appeared a few times. The chain carries TRBV5-4 and TRBJ2-3, with 8 bases matching TRBD2. With 5 bases clipped from V and 8 bases from J, the junction kept 4 bases outside the gene matches. The CDR3 is 12 residues long. Germline V gives CDR1 SGHNT, CDR2 YYREEE (reference sequence). CDR3 bases: TGTGCCAGCAGTTACAGCGGGGGTACGCAGTATTTT. Protein: CASSYSGGTQYF.

The chain has TRBV5-1 and TRBJ1-1; D is undetermined. Trimming stripped 3 bases from V and 6 bases from J, with 15 bases between. Germline assignment: CDR1 SGHRS and CDR2 YFSETQ. The CDR3 length is 14 residues. CDR3 region: CASSSLGPGAEAFF. As DNA, the CDR3 is TGCGCCAGCAGCTCGTTAGGTCCTGGAGCTGAAGCTTTCTTT.

This clone is a singleton in its sample. V is TRBV4-1 and J is TRBJ2-3; the D is unclear. The CDR3 covers 12 residues. Per the germline V gene, CDR1 is MGHRA and CDR2 is YSYEKL. The V end lost 3 bases, the J end lost 5 bases, and 6 bases lay between the germline ends. CDR3 in amino acids: CASSHTGDTQYF. CDR3 nucleotide sequence: TGCGCCAGCAGCCATACTGGAGATACGCAGTATTTT.

J is TRBJ2-1 and V is TRBV19; TRBD2 matches at 12 bases. V shed 9 bases, J shed 4 bases, and the junction held 4 bases outside the gene matches. This CDR3 spans 14 amino acids. The germline gives CDR1 LNHDA, CDR2 SQIVND (reference sequence). The CDR3 loop reads CASSSGGEYNEQFF. The CDR3 DNA sequence: TGTGCCAGCTCTAGCGGGGGGGAATACAATGAGCAGTTCTTC.

The rearrangement links TRBV12-5 to TRBJ2-7, with no clear D. The germline V gene has CDR1 LGHNT and CDR2 FRNRAP. V lost 7 bases and J lost 1, with 11 bases in between. The CDR3 loop spans 13 amino acids. The chain's CDR3 is CASAEFGSYEQYF. CDR3 coding DNA: TGTGCTAGTGCCGAATTCGGGTCCTACGAGCAGTACTTC. The full variable domain, rest sourced from reference TRBV12-5 and TRBJ2-7, is DARVTQTPRHKVTEMGQEVTMRCQPILGHNTVFWYRQTMMQGLELLAYFRNRAPLDDSGMPKDRFSAEMPDATLATLKIQPSEPRDSAVYFCASAEFGSYEQYFGPGTRLTVT.

The gene calls are TRBV11-3 and TRBJ1-1, with D unclear. This CDR3 contains 13 residues. Germline loops: CDR1 SGHNT, CDR2 YENEEA. The V end lost 1 base, the J end lost 5 bases, and 8 bases lay between the germline ends. In DNA, the CDR3 is TGTGCCAGCAGCTTAGGGGCGGGGACTGAAGCTTTCTTT. The encoded protein is CASSLGAGTEAFF.

The V gene is TRBV18, the J gene TRBJ1-6, with TRBD1 matching over 8 bases. J lost 10 bases, V lost 3 bases, and 5 bases had no gene match. CDR3 size: 14 residues. Germline CDR1 reads KGHSH; CDR2 reads LQKENI. The CDR3 DNA reads TGTGCCAGCTCACCTGACAGGGGTGGGTCACCCCTCCACTTT. It translates to CASSPDRGGSPLHF.

The chain uses TRBV27 and TRBJ2-7; 8 bases align to TRBD1. V dropped 8 bases and J dropped 2; count of bases not matched to a gene: 2. The CDR3 is made up of 12 amino acids. Per the germline V gene, CDR1 is MNHEY and CDR2 is SMNVEV (reference sequence). The CDR3 is CASRDRTYEQYF. For the CDR3, the DNA is TGTGCCAGCCGGGACAGGACCTACGAGCAGTACTTC.

The chain uses TRBV1 and TRBJ2-7; TRBD1, the D gene given by the table, was not confirmed from the DNA. TRBV1 is shown as a pseudogene. There are 13 residues in the CDR3. The CDR3 DNA follows: TGCACCAGCAGCCAAGACCAATCCTACGAGCAGTACTTC. Protein sequence: CTSSQDQSYEQYF.

This clone turned up a few times. The rearrangement uses TRBV7-8 and TRBJ1-1, with unresolved D. Trimming removed 6 bases at V and 4 bases at J, with 12 bases between. The CDR3 is 13 amino acids. Looked up from germline, CDR1 is SGHVS and CDR2 is FQNEAQ. The CDR3 region is CASRLMGSTEAFF. The CDR3 DNA reads as TGTGCCAGCAGGCTTATGGGCTCCACTGAAGCTTTCTTT.

J is TRBJ1-1 and V is TRBV5-4; 9 nucleotides agree with TRBD1. This CDR3 has 15 residues. CDR1 is SGHNT and CDR2 is YYREEE in the germline V gene (reference sequence). V shed 0 bases, J shed 11 bases, and the junction held 11 bases outside the gene matches. The CDR3 DNA follows: TGTGCCAGCAGCTTGGCTCCGGGACAGGGCCTGGGGGCTTTCTTT. It yields the protein CASSLAPGQGLGAFF.

This chain joins TRBV11-2 and TRBJ2-1, with D possibly being TRBD1 (5 bases). This CDR3 is 13 amino acids long. Germline CDR1 SGHAT, CDR2 FQNNGV. The V gene lost 1 base and the J gene lost 8 bases, with 9 bases spanning the gap. CDR3 DNA sequence: TGTGCCAGCAGCTTAGGGACATGGGATGAGCAGTTCTTC. It codes for CASSLGTWDEQFF.

This chain links TRBV9 with TRBJ1-1; tentatively, D is TRBD1 (5 bases). Germline loops: CDR1 SGDLS, CDR2 YYNGEE. This CDR3 is built from 14 residues. V was cut by 2 bases and J by 0 bases, with 8 bases left in between. The CDR3 region has the DNA TGTGCCAGCAGCGTCACAGGTTTGAACACTGAAGCTTTCTTT. This encodes CASSVTGLNTEAFF. The full variable domain, completed using reference TRBV9 and TRBJ1-1, is DSGVTQTPKHLITATGQRVTLRCSPRSGDLSVYWYQQSLDQGLQFLIQYYNGEERAKGNILERFSAQQFPDLHSELNLSSLELGDSALYFCASSVTGLNTEAFFGQGTRLTVV.

This chain connects TRBV9 to TRBJ2-5, with D possibly being TRBD2 (5 bases). V was trimmed by 0 bases and J by 0 bases, leaving 12 bases between them. This CDR3 is 16 amino acids long. CDR1 SGDLS and CDR2 YYNGEE come from the germline V gene. The CDR3 sequence: CASSVGISENQETQYF. In nucleotides, the CDR3 is TGTGCCAGCAGCGTAGGTATTAGCGAAAACCAAGAGACCCAGTACTTC.

The rearrangement joins TRBV7-3 to TRBJ2-1; the match to TRBD2 covers 8 bases. Germline CDR1 is SGHTA and CDR2 is FQGTGA. Germline trimming cut 4 bases from V and 13 bases from J; bases unmatched to any gene: 9. The CDR3 sequence is 13 residues long. DNA of the CDR3: TGTGCCAGCAGCTCCGGGGGGGTTTCCCGACAGTTCTTC. Translation gives CASSSGGVSRQFF.

In this sample, this clone turned up once. The chain links TRBV18 to TRBJ1-6, with D possibly being TRBD1 (5 bases). CDR1 KGHSH and CDR2 LQKENI come from the germline V gene. The ends were cut back, 3 bases at V and 0 bases at J, with 12 bases in the middle. The CDR3 loop spans 17 amino acids. CDR3 protein: CASSPGRDLSYNSPLHF. CDR3 DNA: TGTGCCAGCTCACCGGGGAGGGACCTCTCCTATAATTCACCCCTCCACTTT. Supplemented by reference TRBV18 and TRBJ1-6, the full variable domain reads NAGVMQNPRHLVRRRGQEARLRCSPMKGHSHVYWYRQLPEEGLKFMVYLQKENIIDESGMPKERFSAEFPKEGPSILRIQQVVRGDSAAYFCASSPGRDLSYNSPLHFGNGTRLTVT.

About this clone: One end of the junction fails to match germline, which may point to a read error. The chain links TRBV5-5 to TRBJ1-2; the D is unclear. This CDR3 spans 16 amino acids. Germline CDR1 and CDR2: SGHKS and YYEKEE (reference sequence). The CDR3 is CVSRLMVFGPFAGYTF. As DNA, the CDR3 is TGTGTCAGCAGGTTGATGGTTTTTGGGCCCTTCGCTGGCTACACCTTC.

This clone occurred a few times. The chain has TRBV6-6 and TRBJ2-4, with D possibly matching TRBD1 (7 bases). Germline V lookup: CDR1 MNHNY, CDR2 SVGAGI (reference sequence). CDR3 length: 14 amino acids. Between the trimmed V and J ends, which lost 8 bases and 8 bases, there was a span of 19 bases. CDR3 sequence reads: CASLGQRARDIQYF. The CDR3 coding sequence is TGTGCCAGCTTGGGACAGCGGGCGAGGGACATTCAGTACTTC.

Only a few counts were recorded for this clone. The chain combines TRBV12-1 with TRBJ2-1; the table's D call of TRBD2 was not tested on the DNA. TRBV12-1 is deemed a pseudogene. This CDR3 is 14 amino acids long. The CDR3: CAGRTSGGANEQFF. CDR3 nucleotides: TGTGCCGGTCGAACTAGCGGGGGGGCGAATGAGCAGTTCTTC.

The chain links TRBV6-4 to TRBJ1-6; 11 nucleotides agree with TRBD1. The CDR3 runs 17 residues. The J segment lost 9 bases and the V segment lost 7 bases, leaving 14 bases of the junction unmatched. The V gene's germline CDR1 is MRHNA and CDR2 SNTAGT. The CDR3 bases are TGTGCCAGCATCTTCCCGGGACAGGGGGAAGGGAGTTCACCCCTCCACTTT. Its protein is CASIFPGQGEGSSPLHF.

The rearrangement uses TRBV6-5 and TRBJ2-7; TRBD1 aligns across 7 bases. Trimming took 6 bases from V and 3 from J; bases not matched to a gene: 5. The CDR3 consists of 13 residues. The V gene's germline CDR1 is MNHEY and CDR2 SVGAGI. The DNA of the CDR3 is TGTGCCAGCAGAACAGGGGTAGGCTACGAGCAGTACTTC. Its translation is CASRTGVGYEQYF.

This rearrangement joins TRBV25-1 to TRBJ2-2, with unresolved D. V was shortened by 3 bases and J by 3 bases, with 8 bases between the two germline ends. The CDR3 length is 14 residues. Germline CDR1 and CDR2: MGHDK and SYGVNS. For the CDR3, the DNA is TGTGCCAGCAGTGATGCCGGGTACACCGGGGAGCTGTTTTTT. This codes for CASSDAGYTGELFF.

This rearrangement joins TRBV5-1 to TRBJ2-3; the D gene is possibly TRBD2 (6 bases). The germline V and J ends were trimmed by 0 bases and 0 bases, with 11 bases remaining between them. The CDR3 runs to 16 residues. Germline loops: CDR1 SGHRS, CDR2 YFSETQ. CDR3 nucleotide sequence: TGCGCCAGCAGCTTGGGGCGGGGTTCTAGCACAGATACGCAGTATTTT. Amino acids: CASSLGRGSSTDTQYF.

This rearrangement joins TRBV5-6 to TRBJ2-5, with TRBD2 matching 8 bases. Judging by the DNA end, TRBJ2-7 fits better; the J call may be wrong. Germline V CDR1 and CDR2: SGHDT, YYEEEE. The CDR3 loop spans 15 amino acids. The CDR3 sequence is CASRDSGAPFDEQYF. The CDR3 region has the DNA TGTGCCAGCAGGGATAGCGGGGCCCCCTTCGACGAGCAGTACTTC.

V gene TRBV18 combines with J gene TRBJ2-4; the match to TRBD2 covers 7 bases. The CDR3 length is 15 residues. Germline CDR1 and CDR2: KGHSH and LQKENI. V was pared by 3 bases and J by 8 bases, with 10 bases of the junction left unmatched. The CDR3: CASSPGGGPEDIQYF. The CDR3 DNA reads as TGTGCCAGCTCACCGGGGGGGGGTCCAGAGGACATTCAGTACTTC.

To note about this clone: One end of the junction varies from germline; a read error may be responsible. The same CDR3 is also encoded by other DNA sequences in this sample. This chain links TRBV30 with TRBJ1-6; D is possibly TRBD1 (6 bases). Germline V CDR1 and CDR2: GTSNPN, SVGIG (reference sequence). This CDR3 region has 14 residues. This CDR3 is CAWTMTGYDSPLHF. For the CDR3, the DNA is TGTGCCTGGACTATGACAGGCTATGATTCACCCCTCCACTTT.